This TCR beta chain derives from a study of cytomegalovirus exposure and HLA in healthy donors. As for the study in general: Researchers found that roughly 81% of 350 to 500 genotyped donors fell within the Caucasian-associated ancestry cluster.

Note on this clone: A junction end diverges from the germline sequence, so it may reflect a read error.

The PCR was carried out with 60 Vbeta primers and 13 Jbeta primers. Here immunoSEQ multiplex PCR was the method, and the copy in TCRdb shows in-frame clones only, minus some. The table includes over 150,000 clones, roughly four fifths detected once. The donors (healthy individuals) were bone marrow donors. The CDR3 has 14 amino acids. The germline V gene has CDR1 ENHRY and CDR2 SYGVKD. The genes are TRBV10-3 and TRBJ2-4, with D tentatively TRBD1 (5 bases). The sequenced sample consisted of PBMCs. This TCR was sampled from a male donor in good health and CMV-seropositive. DNA of the CDR3: TGTGCCATCGGGGCAGATGATGCCAAAAACACTCAGTACTTC. Protein product: CAIGADDAKNTQYF.